This T cell receptor (beta chain) stems from a study of regulatory T cells in long-lasting Graves disease. With iRepertoire HTBI primers and Arm-PCR of CDR3 regions, TCR beta libraries were built. TCRdb analysed the multiplex PCR reads with MiXCR anew, one entry per CDR3 protein. The top ten hold approximately 17% of the sample, which has over 400,000 distinct CDR3 sequences, 13% to 15% seen once. After removal of 2 bases from V and 2 bases from J, the junction contained 12 bases not matched to a gene. CDR1 is MNHEY, CDR2 SVGEGT, per germline. This CDR3 region has 17 residues. Specified time point: newly diagnosed GD, antithyroid drugs for less than 3 months. Making the TCR library involved RNA that had been extracted from PBMCs. A volume of nine milliliters of peripheral blood was collected in EDTA tubes. In addition, the sample was reused for a study of T cells in Graves' hyperthyroidism and ophthalmopathy. That work contributes: In the first-round RT-PCR of the TCR CDR3, the HTBI primer set was used.

This receptor was identified in a woman between 45 and 65 years old with Graves disease. The material sequenced was peripheral blood mononuclear cells (PBMCs), taken at new diagnosis, from a patient treated with antithyroid drugs. J is TRBJ2-7 and V is TRBV6-2 or TRBV6-3; 7 bases are shared with TRBD2. The chain's CDR3 is CASSYLPLSSGTYEQYF. The CDR3 coding sequence is TGTGCCAGCAGTTACCTTCCTCTCTCTAGCGGTACCTACGAGCAGTACTTC.